This passage covers 5 T cell receptor beta chains from one sample sequenced in a study of T cells in Graves' hyperthyroidism and ophthalmopathy. Amplified TCR beta CDR3 regions came from RNA transcripts. Initially, a first-round RT-PCR of the TCR CDR3 employed the HTBI primer set. TCRdb redid the calling of the multiplex PCR reads with MiXCR, one entry per CDR3 protein. The sample gives 450,000 to 500,000 distinct CDR3 sequences, 20% to 25% of which show up once; less than 65% is in the top ten. Sequencing was performed on blood. The source is a woman aged 70-85 years with Graves' ophthalmopathy.

The sample holds a few counts of this clonotype. The V call is TRBV7-8, the J call TRBJ2-1, with D perhaps TRBD2 (5 bases). Germline loops: CDR1 SGHVS, CDR2 FQNEAQ. Trimming pared 2 bases from V and 1 base from J, leaving 18 bases between. The CDR3 contains 18 residues. The CDR3 bases are TGTGCCAGCAGCTTATGGCCCCTCGGAGCGGCTTCCTACAATGAGCAGTTCTTC. It is translated as CASSLWPLGAASYNEQFF.

This clonotype has only a few counts. V and J are TRBV15 and TRBJ1-2; D is unclear. V lost 4 bases to trimming and J lost 8 bases, with 14 bases between them. Germline lookup yields CDR1 LNHNV and CDR2 YYDKDF (reference sequence). There are 13 residues in the CDR3. The CDR3: CATSTQSIGGYTF. CDR3 nucleotide sequence: TGTGCCACCAGCACCCAGTCGATTGGGGGCTACACCTTC.

This chain joins TRBV20-1 and TRBJ1-2; D is perhaps TRBD1 (6 bases). Germline V gene data show CDR1 as DFQATT and CDR2 as SNEGSKA (reference sequence). Trimming took 1 base from V and 3 from J, leaving 9 bases between them. There are 13 residues in the CDR3. The CDR3 bases are TGCAGTGCTAGAGGGGGGCAGCACTATGGCTACACCTTC. Its translation is CSARGGQHYGYTF.

The rearrangement joins TRBV29-1 to TRBJ2-1; maybe TRBD2 (6 bases). With 1 base removed from V and 0 bases from J, the gap between germline ends came to 19 bases. The length of the CDR3 is 18 residues. CDR1 and CDR2 (germline): SQVTM, ANQGSEA. CDR3 residues: CSVEGATRGKYSYNEQFF. The CDR3 bases are TGCAGCGTTGAAGGGGCCACTCGGGGGAAATACTCCTACAATGAGCAGTTCTTC.

This clonotype was counted at least ten times. CDR3 loop: CASTFGFGTEAFF. In DNA form, the CDR3 reads TGTGCCAGCACTTTCGGGTTCGGAACTGAAGCTTTCTTT. This chain connects TRBV2 to TRBJ1-1; D is uncertain. With 7 bases removed from V and 5 bases from J, the gap between germline ends came to 14 bases. The CDR3 is 13 amino acids. Germline V CDR1 and CDR2: SNHLY, FYNNEI.